These T cell receptor beta chains were read from a single sample in a study of T cell changes during pregnancy in multiple sclerosis. TCRdb keeps only in-frame clones here, not all; method: immunoSEQ multiplex PCR. The profile shows 55,000 to 70,000 clones, around 92% of them singletons. Specimen: CD8+ T cells from peripheral blood mononuclear cells, collected in the third trimester of pregnancy. These receptors were obtained from a female donor in good health, enrolled as a control in a pregnancy study. The CDR3 runs from the conserved cysteine through the conserved F or W. The D gene is left open where the match is weak. Not all rows give a size; the values are once, few, many and, for expanded clones, a class.

TRBJ2-1,TRBV30,.,.,CAWREIQGVTYNEQFF,TGTGCCTGGAGGGAAATACAGGGAGTCACCTACAATGAGCAGTTCTTC
TRBJ2-7,TRBV29-1,TRBD2,.,CSVSRTGLYYEQYF,TGCAGCGTCTCACGGACGGGACTATACTACGAGCAGTACTTC
TRBJ2-1,TRBV5-6,TRBD1,once,CASSWETGGFYNEQFF,TGTGCCAGCAGCTGGGAAACAGGGGGCTTCTACAATGAGCAGTTCTTC
TRBJ2-7,TRBV4-2,TRBD1,.,CASSPRDRVEEQYF,TGTGCCAGCAGCCCCCGGGACAGGGTAGAAGAGCAGTACTTC
TRBJ2-5,TRBV7-9,TRBD2,.,CASSLSASGGQETQYF,TGTGCCAGCAGCTTATCAGCTAGCGGGGGGCAAGAGACCCAGTACTTC
TRBJ2-1,TRBV25-1,.,.,CASSGPSVKTEQFF,TGTGCCAGCAGTGGCCCTAGCGTGAAGACTGAGCAGTTCTTC
TRBJ2-7,TRBV30,.,.,CAWSADSNHEQYF,TGTGCCTGGAGTGCCGACAGTAACCACGAGCAGTACTTC
TRBJ2-7,TRBV27,.,.,CASMRQAEQYF,TGTGCCAGCATGCGGCAAGCCGAGCAGTACTTC
TRBJ1-4,TRBV15,TRBD1,.,CATSRDYLSLLGGAARDEKLFF,TGTGCCACCAGCAGAGATTACTTAAGCTTATTAGGGGGCGCGGCGAGAGATGAAAAACTGTTTTTT
TRBJ2-7,TRBV2,.,once,CASMGNSYEQYF,TGTGCCAGCATGGGCAACTCCTACGAGCAGTACTTC
TRBJ1-6,TRBV11-2,.,.,CASSLGPSLNSPLHF,TGTGCCAGCAGTTTAGGGCCTTCATTAAATTCACCCCTCCACTTT
TRBJ1-2,TRBV27,TRBD1,.,CASSLYKDRLSNYGYTF,TGTGCCAGCAGTTTATACAAGGACAGGCTTTCTAACTATGGCTACACCTTC
TRBJ2-1,TRBV9,.,.,CASSGSQYNEQFF,TGTGCCAGCAGCGGGTCCCAGTACAATGAGCAGTTCTTC
TRBJ2-3,TRBV27,.,.,CASTMGSGPPPDTQYF,TGTGCCAGCACCATGGGAAGCGGGCCACCCCCAGATACGCAGTATTTT
TRBJ2-7,TRBV30,.,.,CAWSEEGTPSYEQYF,TGTGCCTGGAGTGAGGAAGGGACACCATCCTACGAGCAGTACTTC
TRBJ2-1,TRBV5-4,.,.,CASSLNPDNYNEQFF,TGTGCCAGCAGCTTGAACCCTGACAACTACAATGAGCAGTTCTTC
TRBJ2-1,TRBV5-4,.,.,CASSLWDGRYNEQFF,TGTGCCAGCAGCTTGTGGGACGGGAGATACAATGAGCAGTTCTTC
TRBJ2-1,TRBV13,TRBD2,.,CASSSLSGTRGNEQFF,TGTGCCAGCAGCTCTCTCTCCGGGACTAGGGGAAATGAGCAGTTCTTC
TRBJ2-5,TRBV6-5,.,.,CASNSFGVETQYF,TGTGCCAGCAACTCCTTCGGGGTGGAGACCCAGTACTTC
TRBJ2-1,TRBV6-5,.,.,CASSYSQGPTNEQFF,TGTGCCAGCAGTTACTCGCAGGGCCCTACAAATGAGCAGTTCTTC
TRBJ1-1,TRBV4-1,.,.,CASSQTTTEAFF,TGCGCCAGCAGCCAAACTACCACTGAAGCTTTCTTT
TRBJ2-6,TRBV5-1,.,.,CASSLDSLGLSGANVLTF,TGCGCCAGCAGCTTGGACAGCCTGGGTCTGTCTGGGGCCAACGTCCTGACTTTC
TRBJ2-7,TRBV19,TRBD1,.,CASSMDRGSPYEQYF,TGTGCCAGTAGTATGGACAGGGGGAGTCCCTACGAGCAGTACTTC
TRBJ2-7,TRBV11-2,TRBD2,.,CASSPQTSGSSYEQYF,TGTGCCAGCAGCCCCCAGACTAGCGGGAGCTCCTACGAGCAGTACTTC
TRBJ2-3,TRBV4-3,TRBD2,.,CASSQDRLAGGLTDTQYF,TGCGCCAGCAGCCAAGATCGGCTAGCGGGGGGATTAACAGATACGCAGTATTTT
TRBJ2-4,TRBV13,.,.,CASSTRGGEDIQYF,TGTGCCAGCAGCACTCGAGGGGGGGAGGACATTCAGTACTTC
TRBJ1-3,TRBV19,.,.,CASTPESSGNTIYF,TGTGCCAGTACCCCCGAGAGCTCTGGAAACACCATATATTTT
TRBJ2-2,TRBV5-8,.,.,CASSRTENTGELFF,TGTGCCAGCAGCAGGACAGAAAACACCGGGGAGCTGTTTTTT
TRBJ1-5,TRBV6-4,.,.,CASSVGPTRNQPQHF,TGTGCCAGCAGTGTTGGGCCTACTAGAAATCAGCCCCAGCATTTT
TRBJ1-2,TRBV30,TRBD1,.,CAWSGTGDGYTF,TGTGCCTGGAGTGGGACAGGGGATGGCTACACCTTC
TRBJ1-5,TRBV12-5,.,.,CASGLVQGPYSNQPQHF,TGTGCTAGTGGTTTGGTACAGGGACCCTATAGCAATCAGCCCCAGCATTTT
TRBJ1-2,TRBV27,.,.,CASRRGGPNYGYTF,TGTGCCAGCAGACGAGGAGGACCTAACTATGGCTACACCTTC
TRBJ2-2,TRBV25-1,TRBD1,few,CASSESDRDTGELFF,TGTGCCAGCAGTGAATCCGACAGGGACACCGGGGAGCTGTTTTTT
TRBJ2-7,TRBV27,.,.,CASSLTAGGEQYF,TGTGCCAGCAGTTTAACTGCCGGGGGCGAGCAGTACTTC
TRBJ1-1,TRBV4-3,.,once,CASSPGTFSTEAFF,TGCGCCAGCAGCCCAGGGACATTCAGCACTGAAGCTTTCTTT
TRBJ2-2,TRBV7-8,TRBD1,.,CASSSGQGSVGELFF,TGTGCCAGCAGCTCTGGACAGGGATCGGTCGGGGAGCTGTTTTTT
TRBJ1-2,TRBV27,TRBD1,.,CASSPGTGGLSGYTF,TGTGCCAGCAGCCCCGGGACAGGGGGCCTCTCTGGCTACACCTTC
TRBJ1-2,TRBV6-4,TRBD1,.,CASSEFQGADYGYTF,TGTGCCAGCAGTGAGTTCCAGGGGGCTGACTATGGCTACACCTTC